The next 4 T cell receptor beta chains were all read from a single sample in a study of beta chain features in type 1 diabetes. Of the isolated RNA, all was reverse transcribed, and so the sequenced material was expressed TCRB transcripts. The data were produced by immunoSEQ multiplex PCR, yet TCRdb's version contains in-frame clones alone and is incomplete. The sample lists 350,000 to 450,000 clones; more than 12% were seen once. The sequencing input was naive CD4+ T cells from blood. Source of these receptors: a woman aged 18-35 years in good health.

This chain joins TRBV2 and TRBJ2-4; D ambiguous. The CDR3 sequence is 14 residues long. Between the trimmed V and J ends, which lost 7 bases and 2 bases, there was a span of 12 bases. CDR1 and CDR2 (germline): SNHLY, FYNNEI. The CDR3 nucleotides read TGTGCCAGCAATGAGGCCTCAACCAAAAACATTCAGTACTTC. It is translated as CASNEASTKNIQYF.

The chain joins TRBV7-9 to TRBJ2-2; 10 bases are a match to TRBD2. From germline, CDR1 is SEHNR and CDR2 FQNEAQ (reference sequence). V dropped 5 bases and J dropped 5; count of bases not matched to a gene: 8. CDR3 size: 16 residues. The CDR3 region has the DNA TGTGCCAGCAGCCCGAGATCTAGCGGGAGAACCGGGGAGCTGTTTTTT. It encodes CASSPRSSGRTGELFF.

This clone was seen only a few times. This chain uses TRBV2 with TRBJ2-2; no definite D call. The CDR3 is made up of 11 amino acids. CDR1 is SNHLY and CDR2 is FYNNEI in the germline V gene. V lost 8 bases and J 3 bases, leaving 4 bases between the germline ends. CDR3 region: CASSYTGELFF. DNA for the CDR3: TGTGCCAGCTCATACACCGGGGAGCTGTTTTTT.

The J gene is TRBJ2-5, the V gene TRBV7-2, with D possibly TRBD2 on 6 matching bases. The V and J ends lost 8 bases and 4 bases respectively, with 17 bases between them. Per the germline V gene, CDR1 is SGHTA and CDR2 is FQGNSA. The CDR3 is 14 residues long. The chain's CDR3 is CASPIGEEGETQYF. The CDR3 nucleotides read TGTGCCAGCCCAATAGGGGAGGAGGGAGAGACCCAGTACTTC.